This TCR beta chain was recorded in a study of CD8+ T cells in alopecia areata. The study, taken as a whole, reports: Mice showed TCR sharing more clearly than patients did, possibly owing to HLA. Only a single nonresponder existed, so baseline CD8+ expansion links stay unclear.

cDNA serving as the sequencing template came from extracted, reverse transcribed RNA. Libraries were prepared by immunoSEQ multiplex PCR; TCRdb keeps only in-frame clonotypes and omits some of them. The sample holds some 170,000 clones, about 54% seen once. Specified treatment: oral pan-JAK inhibitor, 5-10 mg twice daily. T lymphocytes (CD4+ and CD8+) were sorted from PBMCs. Regarding this clone: Antigen unknown.

The sequence was collected from a human donor with alopecia areata. Source: CD4+ T cells sorted from blood, taken between weeks 55 and 65, from a patient treated with tofacitinib.

The CDR3: CASSLAGPEYGYTF. Written as DNA, the CDR3 is TGTGCCAGCAGTTTAGCTGGACCCGAATATGGCTACACCTTC. The rearrangement uses TRBV27 and TRBJ1-2; D gene ambiguous. This CDR3 comprises 14 residues. Trimming shortened V by 2 bases and J by 5 bases, and 12 bases separated the two germline ends. Germline V gene data show CDR1 as MNHEY and CDR2 as SMNVEV (reference sequence).